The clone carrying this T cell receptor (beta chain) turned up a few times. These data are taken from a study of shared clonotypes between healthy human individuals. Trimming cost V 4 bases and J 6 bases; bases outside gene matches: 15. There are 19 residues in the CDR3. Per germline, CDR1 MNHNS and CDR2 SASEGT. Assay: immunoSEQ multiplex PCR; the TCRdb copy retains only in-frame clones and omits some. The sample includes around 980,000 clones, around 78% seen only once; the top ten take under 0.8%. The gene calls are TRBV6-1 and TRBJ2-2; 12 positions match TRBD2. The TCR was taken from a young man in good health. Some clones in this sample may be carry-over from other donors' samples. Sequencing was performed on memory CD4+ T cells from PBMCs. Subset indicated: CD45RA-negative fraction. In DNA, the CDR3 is TGTGCCAGCAGTGTGTCAGGAGCTAGCGGGAGGGCCCAGGCCGGGGAGCTGTTTTTT. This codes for CASSVSGASGRAQAGELFF.